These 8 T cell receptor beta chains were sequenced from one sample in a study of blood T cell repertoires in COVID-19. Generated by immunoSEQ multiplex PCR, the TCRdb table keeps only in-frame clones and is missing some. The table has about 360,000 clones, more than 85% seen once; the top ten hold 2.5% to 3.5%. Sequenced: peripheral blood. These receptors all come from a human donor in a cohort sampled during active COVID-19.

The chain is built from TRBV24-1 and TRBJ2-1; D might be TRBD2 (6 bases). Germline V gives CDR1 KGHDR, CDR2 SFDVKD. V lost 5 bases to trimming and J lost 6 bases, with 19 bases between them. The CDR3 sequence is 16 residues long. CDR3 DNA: TGTGCCACCAGTGGTTCCGAGGGAGCGGGCCGCAATGAGCAGTTCTTC. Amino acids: CATSGSEGAGRNEQFF.

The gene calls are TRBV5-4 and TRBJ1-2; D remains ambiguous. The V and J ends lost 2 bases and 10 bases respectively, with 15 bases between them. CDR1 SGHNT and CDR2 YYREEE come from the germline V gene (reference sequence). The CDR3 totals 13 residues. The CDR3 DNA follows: TGTGCCAGCAGCTTAGGGAGGGAACTTCTCTACACCTTC. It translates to CASSLGRELLYTF.

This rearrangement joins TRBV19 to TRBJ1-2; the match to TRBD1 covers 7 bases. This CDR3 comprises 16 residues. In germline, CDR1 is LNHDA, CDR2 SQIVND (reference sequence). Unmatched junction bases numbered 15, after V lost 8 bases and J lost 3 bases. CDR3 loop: CASSPQFYRGDYGYTF. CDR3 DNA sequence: TGTGCCAGTTCTCCCCAATTTTACAGGGGAGACTATGGCTACACCTTC.

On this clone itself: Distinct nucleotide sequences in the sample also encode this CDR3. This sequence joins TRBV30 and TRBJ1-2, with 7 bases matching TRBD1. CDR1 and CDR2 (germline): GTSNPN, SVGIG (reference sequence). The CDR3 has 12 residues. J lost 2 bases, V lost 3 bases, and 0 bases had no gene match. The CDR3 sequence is CAWSRGNYGYTF. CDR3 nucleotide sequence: TGTGCCTGGAGCAGGGGGAACTATGGCTACACCTTC.

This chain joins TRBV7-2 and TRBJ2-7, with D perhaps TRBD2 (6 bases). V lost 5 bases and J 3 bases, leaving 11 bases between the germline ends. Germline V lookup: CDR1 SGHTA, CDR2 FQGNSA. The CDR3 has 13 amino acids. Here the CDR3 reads CASSPGTLYEQYF. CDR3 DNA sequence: TGTGCCAGCAGCCCCGGGACTCTCTACGAGCAGTACTTC.

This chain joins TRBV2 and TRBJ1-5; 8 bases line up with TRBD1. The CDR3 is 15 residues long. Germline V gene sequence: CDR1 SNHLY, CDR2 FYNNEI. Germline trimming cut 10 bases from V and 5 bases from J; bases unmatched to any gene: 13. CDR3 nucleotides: TGTGCCACCAGACCGGACAGGGCTGGAGATCAGCCCCAGCATTTT. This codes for CATRPDRAGDQPQHF.

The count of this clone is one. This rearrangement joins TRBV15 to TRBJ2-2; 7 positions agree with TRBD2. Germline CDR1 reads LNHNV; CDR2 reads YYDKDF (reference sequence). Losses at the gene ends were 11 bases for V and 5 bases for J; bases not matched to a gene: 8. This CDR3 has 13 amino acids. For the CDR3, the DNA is TGTGCCGTTAGGGAGGGGTATACCGGGGAGCTGTTTTTT. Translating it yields CAVREGYTGELFF.

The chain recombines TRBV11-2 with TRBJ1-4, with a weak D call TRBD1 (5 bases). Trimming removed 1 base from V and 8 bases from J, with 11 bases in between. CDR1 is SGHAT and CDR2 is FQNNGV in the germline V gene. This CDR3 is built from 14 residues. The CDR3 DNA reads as TGTGCCAGCAGCTTAGTTGGGGGGGGAGAAAAACTGTTTTTT. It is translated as CASSLVGGGEKLFF.